This entry features one TCR beta chain sequence. The data belong to a study of PD-L1 blockade in urothelial cancer. Turning to the study itself: From 0 to 3 prior chemotherapy regimens had been given to the patients. The researchers analyzed blood 3 weeks (second dose) and 6 weeks after treatment start.

CDR3 length equals 17 residues. Germline values: CDR1 MNHNS, CDR2 SASEGT. V was pared by 4 bases and J by 3 bases, with 11 bases of the junction left unmatched. Assay: immunoSEQ multiplex PCR; the TCRdb copy retains only in-frame clones and omits some. The sample records approximately 40,000 clones, 75% to 90% being singletons. This sample's time point: peripheral blood 6 weeks after treatment start. This clonotype was obtained from a man aged 55 to 70 with urothelial cancer. The input for sequencing was PBMCs, taken around atezolizumab (anti-PD-L1) treatment. This chain uses TRBV6-1 with TRBJ2-7, with TRBD2 matching over 11 bases. The CDR3 protein is CASSGPGLAVSHYEQYF. CDR3 in DNA: TGTGCCAGCAGTGGACCGGGACTAGCGGTTTCTCACTACGAGCAGTACTTC.